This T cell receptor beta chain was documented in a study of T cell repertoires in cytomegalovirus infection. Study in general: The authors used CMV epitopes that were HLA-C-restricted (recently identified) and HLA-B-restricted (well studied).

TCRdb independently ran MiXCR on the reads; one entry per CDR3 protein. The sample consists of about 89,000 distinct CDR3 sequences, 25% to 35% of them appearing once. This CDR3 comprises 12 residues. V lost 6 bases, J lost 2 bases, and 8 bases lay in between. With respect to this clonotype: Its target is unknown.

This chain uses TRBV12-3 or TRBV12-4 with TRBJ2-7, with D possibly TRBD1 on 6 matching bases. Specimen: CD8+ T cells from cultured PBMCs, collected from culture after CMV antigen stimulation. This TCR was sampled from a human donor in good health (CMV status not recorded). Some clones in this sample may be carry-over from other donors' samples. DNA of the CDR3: TGTGCCAGCAGAACAGGGACCTACGAGCAGTACTTC. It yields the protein CASRTGTYEQYF.